This T cell receptor (beta chain) was retrieved from a study of technical replicates of blood from several donors. The germline V gene encodes CDR1 SNHLY and CDR2 FYNNEI. CDR3 length: 15 residues. Using immunoSEQ multiplex PCR, the repertoire was profiled, and TCRdb retains in-frame clones only, with some absent. The table shows more than 55,000 clones, with about 90% occurring only once. V is TRBV2 and J is TRBJ2-7; 8 bases line up with TRBD2. Source material: T cells isolated from PBMCs. This clonotype was sampled from a human donor in good health. The CDR3 DNA reads as TGTGCTAGAGCATCTGCGGGAGGCTTATCCTACGAGCAGTACTTC. Translating gives CARASAGGLSYEQYF. Using reference TRBV2 and TRBJ2-7 for the parts outside the CDR3, the full variable domain is EPEVTQTPSHQVTQMGQEVILRCVPISNHLYFYWYRQILGQKVEFLVSFYNNEISEKSEIFDDQFSVERPDGSNFTLKIRSTKLEDSAMYFCARASAGGLSYEQYFGPGTRLTVT.